Listed below are T cell receptor beta chains from one sample, sequenced in a study of blood T cell repertoires in COVID-19. Sequenced by immunoSEQ multiplex PCR; TCRdb stores in-frame clones only, minus some. This table has around 46,000 clones, 77% appearing once. Sample: peripheral blood. The receptor source for this set is a human donor with active or convalescent COVID-19. The donor label of this sample is uncertain. CDR3s include the opening cysteine and the closing phenylalanine or tryptophan. A D gene is named only where the DNA matches it firmly. Rows give clone size only sometimes, using once, few, many, or a class for an expanded clone.

cdr3_nt,cdr3_aa,v_call,j_call,d_call,clone_size
TGTGCCAGCAGCTTGGCAGGCGGGGAGCTGTTTTTT,CASSLAGGELFF,TRBV13,TRBJ2-2,.,few
TGTGCCAGCAGCTTTGGGGGAGGGCCCTCTGTGTACGAGCAGTACTTC,CASSFGGGPSVYEQYF,TRBV7-2,TRBJ2-7,TRBD2,few
TGTGCCAGTAGTGGGGACAGGGAATATCAGCCCCAGCATTTT,CASSGDREYQPQHF,TRBV19,TRBJ1-5,TRBD1,.
TGTGCCAGCAGTGAGGGGGGAGGGACTAGCGGGAGGGCCAAGCAGTACTTC,CASSEGGGTSGRAKQYF,TRBV6-1,TRBJ2-7,TRBD2,.
TGTGCCAGCAGCGTAGCATCCACTAGCGGGCTCTCCTACGAGCAGTACTTC,CASSVASTSGLSYEQYF,TRBV9,TRBJ2-7,TRBD2,.
TGTGCCAGCAGTTGGGGCCAGGGGCAGTCTAACGAGCAGTACTTC,CASSWGQGQSNEQYF,TRBV7-9,TRBJ2-7,.,.
TGTGCCAGCTCACAGAAGGACAGCGAAGAGACCCAGTACTTC,CASSQKDSEETQYF,TRBV18,TRBJ2-5,.,few
TGTGCCAGCAGCCTTACTTCTGCCTACGAGCAGTACTTC,CASSLTSAYEQYF,TRBV5-4,TRBJ2-7,.,.
TGTGCCAGCAGTTTAAAAGGACAGGGGGCGCCCGGGGAGCTGTTTTTT,CASSLKGQGAPGELFF,TRBV27,TRBJ2-2,TRBD1,.
TGCGCCAGCAGTGAGTCTGCGGGGAGGGCCAGCAATGAGCAGTTCTTC,CASSESAGRASNEQFF,TRBV10-1,TRBJ2-1,TRBD2,.
TGTGCCAGCAGACCTTCCGGCTCTGGGGCCAACGTCCTGACTTTC,CASRPSGSGANVLTF,TRBV6-4,TRBJ2-6,.,.
TGTGCCAGCAGCTCAGGACAGGCCTATGGCTACACCTTC,CASSSGQAYGYTF,TRBV9,TRBJ1-2,TRBD1,.
TGTGCCATCACGTCGGGCGACAGGGACCTTTACAATGAGCAGTTCTTC,CAITSGDRDLYNEQFF,TRBV10-3,TRBJ2-1,TRBD1,.
TGTGCCAGCAGCGTCCAGGGGGCCTACGAGCAGTACTTC,CASSVQGAYEQYF,TRBV6-6,TRBJ2-7,TRBD1,.
TGCGCCAGCAGTGAGTCCGGGAGGGGCTCTGGAAACACCATATATTTT,CASSESGRGSGNTIYF,TRBV10-2,TRBJ1-3,.,once
TGCAGCGTTGGAGATTCGGCGGGACCCTACAATGAGCAGTTCTTC,CSVGDSAGPYNEQFF,TRBV29-1,TRBJ2-1,.,.
TGTGCCAGCAGCGTAGGCAGCGGTGGGACCCAGTACTTC,CASSVGSGGTQYF,TRBV9,TRBJ2-5,.,once
TGCGCCAGCAGGGGCGGGCGCTCTGGAAACACCATATATTTT,CASRGGRSGNTIYF,TRBV5-1,TRBJ1-3,.,few
TGTGCCAGCAGCTTGGGAGTTGGGGCCATCAATCAGCCCCAGCATTTT,CASSLGVGAINQPQHF,TRBV5-5,TRBJ1-5,.,few
TGTGCCAGCAGCCCGGGGGACAGGGGGAATCAGCCCCAGCATTTT,CASSPGDRGNQPQHF,TRBV7-6,TRBJ1-5,TRBD1,few
TGTGCCACCAGCTTACAGGGCCGCCGTTCCTACAATGAGCAGTTCTTC,CATSLQGRRSYNEQFF,TRBV15,TRBJ2-1,.,few
TGTGCCAGCAGAGGTCAGGTGAACACCGGGGAGCTGTTTTTT,CASRGQVNTGELFF,TRBV27,TRBJ2-2,.,.
TGTGCCAGCAGCCCCGGACAGGGGAATAGGAAACTGTTTTTT,CASSPGQGNRKLFF,TRBV11-2,TRBJ1-4,TRBD1,.
TGTGCCAGCGGTCCGGGACTAGCAAATGAGCAGTTCTTC,CASGPGLANEQFF,TRBV12-3/TRBV12-4,TRBJ2-1,TRBD2,.
TGCAGCGTTGAAGCCATAACAGTAAACTATGGCTACACCTTC,CSVEAITVNYGYTF,TRBV29-1,TRBJ1-2,.,few
TGTGCCAGCAGTCTAAAGGGGGGCTACACCTTC,CASSLKGGYTF,TRBV6-5,TRBJ1-2,.,.
TGTGCCAGCAGCTTGGGAGGTTATGAAAACACCATATATTTT,CASSLGGYENTIYF,TRBV7-2,TRBJ1-3,.,.
TGTGCCAGCAGCCTGTTGGAGGGGAACTACAATGAGCAGTTCTTC,CASSLLEGNYNEQFF,TRBV7-7,TRBJ2-1,.,.
TGCGCCAGCAGCGAGACTAGCGGGAGCTTCTACGAGCAGTACTTC,CASSETSGSFYEQYF,TRBV5-1,TRBJ2-7,TRBD2,.
TGCGCCAGCAGCTTGGGACTAGCGGACGCCTACAATGAGCAGTTCTTC,CASSLGLADAYNEQFF,TRBV5-1,TRBJ2-1,TRBD2,.
TGTGCCAGCAGCTTAGATCTGGGACTAGGGAACACTGAAGCTTTCTTT,CASSLDLGLGNTEAFF,TRBV7-2,TRBJ1-1,.,.
TGTGCCACCGTGGCAGGGGACCACGAGCAGTACTTC,CATVAGDHEQYF,TRBV10-3,TRBJ2-7,.,.
TGTGCCAGCAGTTCGAGGGGGAACACCATATATTTT,CASSSRGNTIYF,TRBV12-3/TRBV12-4,TRBJ1-3,.,.
TGTGCCAGCAGCCAAGGGAGAGGCTCCTACAATGAGCAGTTCTTC,CASSQGRGSYNEQFF,TRBV3-1/TRBV3-2,TRBJ2-1,.,.
TGCGCCAGCAGCTTGCTCTCAGGCCCCACTAACTATGGCTACACCTTC,CASSLLSGPTNYGYTF,TRBV5-1,TRBJ1-2,.,once
TGTGCCAGCAGCAAGGGACTAGCGGGAACCGATGAGCAGTTCTTC,CASSKGLAGTDEQFF,TRBV7-9,TRBJ2-1,TRBD2,.
TGTGCCAGCAGCCATGGGGTAGGGGTCGCCTACGAGCAGTACTTC,CASSHGVGVAYEQYF,TRBV3-1/TRBV3-2,TRBJ2-7,.,.
TGTGCCACCAGTGATCCTAATCAGCCCCAGCATTTT,CATSDPNQPQHF,TRBV24-1,TRBJ1-5,.,.
TGTGCCAGCAGCCCCCGGAGGGGCCATACGCAGTATTTT,CASSPRRGHTQYF,TRBV13,TRBJ2-3,.,few
TGTGCCAGCGGGGCGGGACAGGGGGAAGGCAATGAGCAGTTCTTC,CASGAGQGEGNEQFF,TRBV2,TRBJ2-1,TRBD1,large
TGCAGCGTTGGGGACAGCAACTATGGCTACACCTTC,CSVGDSNYGYTF,TRBV29-1,TRBJ1-2,TRBD1,.
TGCGCCAGCAGCCAACGGGACTCCTTCACCGGGGAGCTGTTTTTT,CASSQRDSFTGELFF,TRBV4-3,TRBJ2-2,.,few
TGTGCCAGCAGCTTAAGGAGGGGAGACGAGCAGTACTTC,CASSLRRGDEQYF,TRBV11-1,TRBJ2-7,.,.
TGTGCCAGCTCACCAGGGAGGACCGATAATTCACCCCTCCACTTT,CASSPGRTDNSPLHF,TRBV18,TRBJ1-6,.,.
TGCGCCAGCAGCACGGGGAACTATGGCTACACCTTC,CASSTGNYGYTF,TRBV5-1,TRBJ1-2,.,.
TGTGCCAGCTCACCAATGAGTAGACAGGGACGGGAGAGGGAGACCCAGTACTTC,CASSPMSRQGRERETQYF,TRBV18,TRBJ2-5,.,.
TGCGCCAGCAGCTCAGACAGTTACACTGAAGCTTTCTTT,CASSSDSYTEAFF,TRBV5-1,TRBJ1-1,.,.
TGTGCCAGCAGCTTCGGCGGGACTAGCACAGATACGCAGTATTTT,CASSFGGTSTDTQYF,TRBV7-2,TRBJ2-3,.,.
TGTGCCAGCAGCTTAGGAGGGCGGCAAGAGACCCAGTACTTC,CASSLGGRQETQYF,TRBV7-7,TRBJ2-5,.,.
TGCGCCAGCAGCTTGGTTAGCGGGAGCGCCTACGAGCAGTACTTC,CASSLVSGSAYEQYF,TRBV5-1,TRBJ2-7,TRBD2,.
TGTGCCAGCAGGCTGACTAGCGGGAGGGCCACAGATACGCAGTATTTT,CASRLTSGRATDTQYF,TRBV7-6,TRBJ2-3,TRBD2,.
TGTGCCAGCGGACAGGGTTTTTCACCCCTCCACTTT,CASGQGFSPLHF,TRBV27,TRBJ1-6,TRBD1,.
TGCAGCGTTGCCACAGGGTCGATGAACACTGAAGCTTTCTTT,CSVATGSMNTEAFF,TRBV29-1,TRBJ1-1,.,.
TGCGCCAGCAGGGATCAGCCTGAGGGCAATGAGCAGTTCTTC,CASRDQPEGNEQFF,TRBV5-1,TRBJ2-1,.,.